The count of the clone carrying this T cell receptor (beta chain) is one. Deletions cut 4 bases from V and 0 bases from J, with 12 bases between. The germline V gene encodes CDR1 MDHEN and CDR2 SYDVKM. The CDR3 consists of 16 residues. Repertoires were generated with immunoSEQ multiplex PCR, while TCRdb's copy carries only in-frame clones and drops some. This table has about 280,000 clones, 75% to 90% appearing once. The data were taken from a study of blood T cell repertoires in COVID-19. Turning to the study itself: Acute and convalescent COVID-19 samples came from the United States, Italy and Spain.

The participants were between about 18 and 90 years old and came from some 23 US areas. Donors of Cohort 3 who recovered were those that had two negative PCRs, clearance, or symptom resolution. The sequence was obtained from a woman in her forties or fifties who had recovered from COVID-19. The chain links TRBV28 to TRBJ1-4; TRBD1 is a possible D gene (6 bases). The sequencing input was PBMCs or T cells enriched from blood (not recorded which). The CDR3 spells CASSSAGVATNEKLFF. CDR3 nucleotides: TGTGCCAGCAGTTCCGCAGGGGTTGCAACTAATGAAAAACTGTTTTTT.